Sequencing of this T cell receptor beta chain was carried out in a study of early T cells in non-severe SARS-CoV-2 infection. Study-wide results and limits: VDJdb-based matching was biased toward anti-spike CD8 responses and missed private and CD4 specificities.

The ends were cut back, 6 bases at V and 2 bases at J, with 7 bases in the middle. Per germline, CDR1 DFQATT and CDR2 SNEGSKA (reference sequence). This CDR3 has 11 amino acids. Remarks on this clonotype: The antigen is undetermined.

Via MiXCR, TCRdb re-called the 5' RACE reads, giving one row per CDR3 protein. The top ten clones hold around 1.7% of a sample with around 70,000 distinct CDR3 sequences, 12% of them seen once. The TCR sequence derives from an adult who was a healthcare worker with PCR-confirmed SARS-CoV-2 infection or an uninfected control (not recorded which). Specimen: whole blood. The chain uses TRBV20-1 and TRBJ1-2; D unresolved. As DNA, the CDR3 is TGCAGTGCCCCGGACAACTATGGCTACACCTTC. This encodes CSAPDNYGYTF.